Below are 11 T cell receptor beta chains sequenced from a single sample in a study of blood T cells in healthy people across ages. Primed by a sample-barcoded 5' primer and a J-beta primer mix, a second PCR proceeded for about 6 to 12 cycles. Via MiXCR, TCRdb re-called the 5' RACE reads, giving one row per CDR3 protein. The sample includes around 1,000,000 distinct CDR3 sequences, approximately 26% of them seen just once. These data are also associated with another study on T cells of mothers and their children.

The sample comprised blood. These receptors came from a girl aged 2 to 10 in good health.

The sample holds a few counts of this clonotype. This sequence joins TRBV27 and TRBJ1-4, with D perhaps TRBD1 (5 bases). The germline gives CDR1 MNHEY, CDR2 SMNVEV (reference sequence). Trimming removed 1 base at V and 5 bases at J, with 11 bases between. The CDR3 has 15 amino acids. CDR3 amino acids: CASSLWSGANEKLFF. As DNA, the CDR3 is TGTGCCAGCAGTTTATGGTCCGGGGCCAATGAAAAACTGTTTTTT.

V gene TRBV7-2 combines with J gene TRBJ2-7; tentatively, D is TRBD1 or TRBD2 (5 bases each). The germline V and J ends were trimmed by 5 bases and 1 base, with 12 bases remaining between them. Germline values: CDR1 SGHTA, CDR2 FQGNSA. The CDR3 spans 14 residues. The CDR3 nucleotides are TGTGCCAGCAGCGTGGGACCGATTTCCTACGAGCAGTACTTC. Protein: CASSVGPISYEQYF.

The V gene is TRBV27, the J gene TRBJ1-5; D gene ambiguous. V was shortened by 6 bases and J by 3 bases, with 9 bases between the two germline ends. CDR1 MNHEY and CDR2 SMNVEV come from the germline V gene (reference sequence). This CDR3 spans 13 amino acids. CDR3 sequence reads: CASRVDHNQPQHF. In DNA, the CDR3 is TGTGCCAGCAGGGTTGACCACAATCAGCCCCAGCATTTT.

The gene calls are TRBV9 and TRBJ2-3; the D is unclear. The CDR3 has 18 residues. CDR1 and CDR2 from the germline V gene are SGDLS and YYNGEE. With 0 bases removed from V and 2 bases from J, the gap between germline ends came to 19 bases. The CDR3 nucleotides read TGTGCCAGCAGCGTAGTCCCAATAGGATCCGCTCACACAGATACGCAGTATTTT. This gives the protein CASSVVPIGSAHTDTQYF.

This clonotype was observed a few times. CDR3 DNA: TGTGCCAGCAGCAAAGATCTTCCCGGAAGTGGGAACATTCAGTACTTC. Amino acid sequence: CASSKDLPGSGNIQYF. The chain joins TRBV21-1 to TRBJ2-4; the DNA was not used to check the table's D call, TRBD1. TRBV21-1 has pseudogene status. The CDR3 is 16 amino acids.

The rearrangement uses TRBV10-3 and TRBJ2-2, with 7 bases lining up with TRBD1. Germline-derived CDR1 and CDR2 are ENHRY and SYGVKD. The V gene end was trimmed by 9 bases and the J gene end by 6 bases; junction bases not matched to a gene: 4. The CDR3 spans 12 residues. The CDR3 region is CAMYRGSGELFF. The DNA of the CDR3 is TGTGCCATGTACAGGGGCTCCGGGGAGCTGTTTTTT.

There are a few counts of this clonotype. The chain is built from TRBV4-3 and TRBJ2-3; perhaps D is TRBD1 or TRBD2 (5 bases each). CDR3 length equals 15 residues. CDR1 LGHNA and CDR2 YSLEER come from the germline V gene. The V end lost 4 bases, the J end lost 3 bases, and 14 bases lay between the germline ends. CDR3 coding DNA: TGCGCCAGCAGCCGAGGGGTTGGTGGAACAGATACGCAGTATTTT. Protein sequence: CASSRGVGGTDTQYF.

V gene TRBV7-8 combines with J gene TRBJ2-2; D call uncertain. This CDR3 has 16 amino acids. Germline assignment: CDR1 SGHVS and CDR2 FQNEAQ. Trimming removed 0 bases at V and 0 bases at J, with 8 bases between. CDR3 bases: TGTGCCAGCAGCTTAGCGGGCAGCGCGAACACCGGGGAGCTGTTTTTT. Protein sequence: CASSLAGSANTGELFF.

There are a few counts of this clonotype. This chain joins TRBV20-1 and TRBJ2-7; no reliable D call. Trimming stripped 3 bases from V and 2 bases from J, with 11 bases between. From germline, CDR1 is DFQATT and CDR2 SNEGSKA (reference sequence). CDR3 size: 13 residues. The CDR3 DNA sequence: TGCAGTGCTAGTTTCGGCGTAACCTACGAGCAGTACTTC. It specifies CSASFGVTYEQYF.

The chain links TRBV5-5 to TRBJ2-4; TRBD2 might be the D (5 bases). V lost 4 bases, J lost 3 bases, and 8 bases lay in between. Germline CDR1 SGHKS, CDR2 YYEKEE (reference sequence). The length of the CDR3 is 13 residues. DNA for the CDR3: TGTGCCAGCAGCGCACTAGGCAAAAACATTCAGTACTTC. It is translated as CASSALGKNIQYF.

The rearrangement links TRBV5-1 to TRBJ2-3, with 11 bases aligning to TRBD1. The germline gives CDR1 SGHRS, CDR2 YFSETQ. This CDR3 is 14 amino acids long. The J segment lost 8 bases and the V segment lost 4 bases, leaving 6 bases of the junction unmatched. In DNA form, the CDR3 reads TGCGCCAGCAGCGGGGACAGGGGGAAGTCTACGCAGTATTTT. Translating gives CASSGDRGKSTQYF.